This record covers a single TCR beta chain. As yet, its antigen is unknown. Some clones are missing from TCRdb's copy, which holds only in-frame ones; the method was immunoSEQ multiplex PCR. The data hold 65,000 to 85,000 clones, with around 80% observed a single time. The V and J ends lost 0 bases and 1 base respectively, with 6 bases between them. CDR1 and CDR2 (germline): MNHNS, SASEGT. The CDR3 has 14 amino acids. This specimen belongs to a study of T cell responses to AZD1222 COVID-19 vaccine. For the study at large: Second doses at about 4 or about 12 weeks were pooled. Study-level points and caveats: Seropositive at baseline were only 5 to 7 AZD1222 recipients. White British ancestry dominated among donors, who included more females, and clonal diversity was possibly underestimated.

The receptor was isolated from an adult in good health. The chain uses TRBV6-1 and TRBJ1-1; D remains unclear. Sequencing used peripheral blood, obtained on day 0 of AZD1222 vaccination. The CDR3 protein is CASSEAGRNTEAFF. The DNA of the CDR3 is TGTGCCAGCAGTGAAGCAGGGAGGAACACTGAAGCTTTCTTT.